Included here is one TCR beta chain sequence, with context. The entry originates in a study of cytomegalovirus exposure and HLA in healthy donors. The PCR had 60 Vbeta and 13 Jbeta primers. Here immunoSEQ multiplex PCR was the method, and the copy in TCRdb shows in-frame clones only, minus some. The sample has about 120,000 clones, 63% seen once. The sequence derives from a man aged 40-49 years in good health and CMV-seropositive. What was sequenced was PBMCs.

The CDR3 DNA reads as TGTGCCAGCATGAGTAGCGGGAGGGCCTCGGAGACCCAGTACTTC. Translating gives CASMSSGRASETQYF. The chain joins TRBV2 to TRBJ2-5; 11 nucleotides agree with TRBD2. After removal of 7 bases from V and 5 bases from J, the junction contained 9 bases not matched to a gene. Germline CDR1 and CDR2: SNHLY and FYNNEI. The CDR3 runs 15 residues.